These 31 T cell receptor beta chains came from one sample sequenced in a study of Ad26.COV2.S vaccination and SARS-CoV-2 variants. The treatment here: 15 to 20 received Ad26.COV2.S at low or high dose, single or two shots; about 5 received placebo; per-sample allocation not given. Samples analyzed were those drawn on day 63 after the first vaccine or placebo injection. Method: immunoSEQ multiplex PCR; TCRdb's copy keeps in-frame clones and lacks some. The repertoire holds about 350,000 clones, with around 90% as singletons. The source was peripheral blood, collected in a trial of Ad26.COV2.S vaccine versus placebo. The receptors derive from a person between 18 and 65 years old who received the Ad26.COV2.S COVID-19 vaccine or a placebo.

The chain employs TRBV7-3 and TRBJ1-4; 8 bases are a match to TRBD1. In germline, CDR1 is SGHTA, CDR2 FQGTGA. CDR3 length: 12 residues. The V gene end was trimmed by 2 bases and the J gene end by 14 bases; junction bases not matched to a gene: 4. The CDR3 reads CASSLLQGALFF. CDR3 bases: TGTGCCAGCAGCTTATTGCAGGGGGCCCTGTTTTTT.

The chain joins TRBV4-3 to TRBJ1-1; TRBD1 matches 8 bases. Losses at the gene ends were 0 bases for V and 4 bases for J; bases not matched to a gene: 4. Germline loops: CDR1 LGHNA, CDR2 YSLEER. This CDR3 has 15 residues. The CDR3 sequence: CASSQDSQGGTEAFF. The CDR3 nucleotides are TGCGCCAGCAGCCAAGATTCACAGGGGGGCACTGAAGCTTTCTTT.

The rearrangement uses TRBV25-1 and TRBJ1-1, with a tentative D call TRBD1 (5 bases). In germline, CDR1 is MGHDK, CDR2 SYGVNS. The CDR3 has 13 amino acids. With 3 bases removed from V and 7 bases from J, the gap between germline ends came to 12 bases. In DNA, the CDR3 is TGTGCCAGCAGTGACAGGGACGGGGGTGAAGCTTTCTTT. It encodes CASSDRDGGEAFF.

The rearrangement joins TRBV27 to TRBJ2-5; TRBD2 is a possible D gene (5 bases). The CDR3 contains 14 residues. CDR1 MNHEY and CDR2 SMNVEV come from the germline V gene (reference sequence). V was cut by 5 bases and J by 7 bases, with 17 bases left in between. The CDR3 region is CASSARVPGVTQYF. The CDR3 DNA reads as TGTGCCAGCAGTGCCCGGGTCCCCGGGGTGACCCAGTACTTC.

J is TRBJ2-7 and V is TRBV7-2; the D is unclear. Germline assignment: CDR1 SGHTA and CDR2 FQGNSA. This CDR3 spans 13 amino acids. The V gene lost 1 base and the J gene lost 5 bases, with 9 bases spanning the gap. CDR3 sequence (DNA): TGTGCCAGCAGCTTAGTCTCCTTCCACGAGCAGTACTTC. Translating it yields CASSLVSFHEQYF.

The V and J genes are TRBV7-8 and TRBJ1-4; D uncertain. Germline V gene lookup returns CDR1 SGHVS and CDR2 FQNEAQ. The CDR3 is 12 amino acids. Trimming took off 3 bases at V and 7 bases at J, with 6 bases between the two ends. The DNA of the CDR3 is TGTGCCAGCAGCTTTCTCTCTGAAAAACTGTTTTTT. This sequence encodes CASSFLSEKLFF.

The genes are TRBV11-2 and TRBJ1-4, with D possibly matching TRBD1 (6 bases). Per the germline V gene, CDR1 is SGHAT and CDR2 is FQNNGV. This CDR3 is built from 16 residues. Trimming stripped 1 base from V and 4 bases from J, with 13 bases between. Written as DNA, the CDR3 is TGTGCCAGCAGCTTAGGAGTGGGGGCCCGTAATGAAAAACTGTTTTTT. Protein: CASSLGVGARNEKLFF.

The chain joins TRBV7-2 to TRBJ1-1, with D unclear. The CDR3 loop spans 15 amino acids. CDR1 is SGHTA and CDR2 is FQGNSA in the germline V gene. V was shortened by 3 bases and J by 1 base, with 12 bases between the two germline ends. DNA for the CDR3: TGTGCCAGCAGCTTTCGTAGGCCGCCGAACACTGAAGCTTTCTTT. This encodes CASSFRRPPNTEAFF. Drawing the rest from reference TRBV7-2 and TRBJ1-1, the complete variable domain is GAGVSQSPSNKVTEKGKDVELRCDPISGHTALYWYRQSLGQGLEFLIYFQGNSAPDKSGLPSDRFSAERTGGSVSTLTIQRTQQEDSAVYLCASSFRRPPNTEAFFGQGTRLTVV.

This rearrangement joins TRBV28 to TRBJ2-7; 7 bases align to TRBD1. J lost 4 bases, V lost 8 bases, and 11 bases had no gene match. This CDR3 comprises 14 residues. In germline, CDR1 is MDHEN, CDR2 SYDVKM. In nucleotides, the CDR3 is TGTGCCAGCGGGTCCCAGGGCAGGGGGTACGAGCAGTACTTC. This encodes CASGSQGRGYEQYF.

The chain employs TRBV10-3 and TRBJ1-1; D not resolved. CDR3 length: 13 residues. CDR1 is ENHRY, CDR2 SYGVKD, per germline. The V and J ends lost 4 bases and 1 base respectively, with 7 bases between them. The CDR3 nucleotides are TGTGCCATCAGTGTTGAGAAGAACACTGAAGCTTTCTTT. Residues: CAISVEKNTEAFF.

The CDR3 region is CASSPVWGFIAQCTDTQYF. The CDR3 DNA is TGTGCCAGCAGCCCAGTATGGGGGTTTATCGCCCAATGCACAGATACGCAGTATTTT. This rearrangement joins TRBV7-3 to TRBJ2-3, with D tentatively TRBD1 or TRBD2 (5 bases each). The CDR3 is 19 residues long. CDR1 and CDR2 (germline): SGHTA, FQGTGA. Trimming stripped 5 bases from V and 1 base from J, with 25 bases between.

The V call is TRBV4-3, the J call TRBJ1-2, with D perhaps matching TRBD1 (6 bases). CDR3 size: 17 residues. Trimming left V 3 bases short and J 8 bases short, with 25 bases between. Looked up from germline, CDR1 is LGHNA and CDR2 is YSLEER. CDR3 DNA sequence: TGCGCCAGCAGCCAGGGGTTGAAGGGACAAATCGAGGGAGGCTACACCTTC. Its protein is CASSQGLKGQIEGGYTF.

A single count supports this clone. V gene TRBV3-1 (or the pseudogene TRBV3-2) combines with J gene TRBJ1-1; TRBD1 is a possible D gene (6 bases). CDR1 and CDR2 (germline): LGHDT, YNNKEL (reference sequence). The ends were cut back, 4 bases at V and 10 bases at J, with 16 bases in the middle. This CDR3 is 13 amino acids long. As DNA, the CDR3 is TGTGCCAGCAGCCTTGGGACCTCCAGGGGAGCTTTCTTT. It is translated as CASSLGTSRGAFF.

J is TRBJ2-5 and V is TRBV11-3; 7 nucleotides line up with TRBD1. Trimming took 1 base from V and 5 from J; bases not matched to a gene: 4. The CDR3 length is 14 residues. In germline, CDR1 is SGHNT, CDR2 YENEEA. CDR3 in amino acids: CASSLVGGSETQYF. CDR3 coding DNA: TGTGCCAGCAGCTTAGTAGGGGGCAGCGAGACCCAGTACTTC.

This rearrangement joins TRBV19 to TRBJ2-5; the D gene could be TRBD1 or TRBD2 (6 bases each). Trimming pared 9 bases from V and 7 bases from J, leaving 18 bases between. Germline assignment: CDR1 LNHDA and CDR2 SQIVND (reference sequence). The CDR3 length is 13 residues. The CDR3 DNA reads as TGTGCCAGCTCCGGGGGCGCCGTGGGGACCCAGTACTTC. Encoded protein: CASSGGAVGTQYF.

This rearrangement joins TRBV29-1 to TRBJ2-3, with unresolved D. Trimming left V 7 bases short and J 2 bases short, with 7 bases between. CDR1 is SQVTM, CDR2 ANQGSEA, per germline. The CDR3 loop spans 11 amino acids. The CDR3: CSEHHTDTQYF. In DNA, the CDR3 is TGCAGCGAGCATCACACAGATACGCAGTATTTT.

The chain combines TRBV9 with TRBJ2-5, with D unresolved. Per germline, CDR1 SGDLS and CDR2 YYNGEE. The CDR3 covers 15 residues. V was cut by 0 bases and J by 3 bases, with 12 bases left in between. The CDR3 loop is CASSVDYQLKETQYF. The CDR3 DNA follows: TGTGCCAGCAGCGTAGATTATCAGTTAAAAGAGACCCAGTACTTC.

This sequence joins TRBV30 and TRBJ2-5; D may be TRBD1 or TRBD2 (5 bases each). Germline CDR1 and CDR2: GTSNPN and SVGIG (reference sequence). This CDR3 region has 13 residues. With 0 bases removed from V and 5 bases from J, the gap between germline ends came to 10 bases. CDR3 sequence reads: CAWSVVGTETQYF. The CDR3 DNA is TGTGCCTGGAGTGTTGTAGGGACGGAGACCCAGTACTTC.

CDR3 coding DNA: TGTGCCAGCAGGTGCGGGGACAGGGAAGACACTGAAGCTTTCTTT. Translated, it gives CASRCGDREDTEAFF. The rearrangement uses TRBV6-4 and TRBJ1-1, with TRBD1 identical over 9 bases. CDR1 and CDR2 from the germline V gene are MRHNA and SNTAGT. V gave up 6 bases and J gave up 3 bases; unmatched junction bases: 8. CDR3 length equals 15 residues.

The rearrangement uses TRBV7-6 and TRBJ1-1; no clear D gene. Trimming took 2 bases from V and 6 from J, leaving 19 bases between them. The germline CDR1 and CDR2 sequences are SGHVS and FNYEAQ. CDR3 length: 16 residues. This CDR3 reads CASSLFLMAERSEAFF. CDR3 nucleotide sequence: TGTGCCAGCAGCTTATTTTTGATGGCAGAGAGGTCTGAAGCTTTCTTT.

This chain uses TRBV7-3 with TRBJ2-3; 7 nucleotides agree with TRBD2. The germline V gene has CDR1 SGHTA and CDR2 FQGTGA. The CDR3 totals 16 residues. With V trimmed by 5 bases and J by 3 bases, 11 bases remained unmatched. The CDR3 nucleotides read TGTGCCAGCAGCCCGGAACTAGCGAGGCAAACAGATACGCAGTATTTT. Its protein is CASSPELARQTDTQYF. Based on the CDR3 plus reference TRBV7-3 and TRBJ2-3, the full variable domain is GAGVSQTPSNKVTEKGKYVELRCDPISGHTALYWYRQSLGQGPEFLIYFQGTGAADDSGLPNDRFFAVRPEGSVSTLKIQRTERGDSAVYLCASSPELARQTDTQYFGPGTRLTVL.

This clone was counted at least ten times. V usage is TRBV19 and J usage is TRBJ1-5, with TRBD1 as a possible D gene (5 bases). The V end was cut by 3 bases, the J end by 4 bases, with 16 bases between. Looked up from germline, CDR1 is LNHDA and CDR2 is SQIVND (reference sequence). This CDR3 is 16 amino acids long. CDR3 sequence (DNA): TGTGCCAGTAGTATTGGGGACCGTCCGGGGAATCAGCCCCAGCATTTT. It is translated as CASSIGDRPGNQPQHF. Variable domain in full (rest from reference TRBV19 and TRBJ1-5): DGGITQSPKYLFRKEGQNVTLSCEQNLNHDAMYWYRQDPGQGLRLIYYSQIVNDFQKGDIAEGYSVSREKKESFPLTVTSAQKNPTAFYLCASSIGDRPGNQPQHFGDGTRLSIL.

The CDR3: CASSDTGGYYGYTF. Written as DNA, the CDR3 is TGTGCCAGCAGTGATACAGGGGGTTATTATGGCTACACCTTC. V is TRBV6-4 and J is TRBJ1-2, with 8 bases fitting TRBD1. The J segment lost 5 bases and the V segment lost 3 bases, leaving 5 bases of the junction unmatched. The CDR3 spans 14 residues. Germline V lookup: CDR1 MRHNA, CDR2 SNTAGT.

The chain employs TRBV11-2 and TRBJ2-1; TRBD2 matches 8 bases. V was clipped by 6 bases and J by 0 bases; unmatched bases: 10. Germline V gene sequence: CDR1 SGHAT, CDR2 FQNNGV. This CDR3 is 17 amino acids long. In nucleotides, the CDR3 is TGTGCCAGCAGACCACAGAGCGGGAGAGGCTCCTACAATGAGCAGTTCTTC. Encoded protein: CASRPQSGRGSYNEQFF.

This clone was detected once. The chain employs TRBV28 and TRBJ1-2, with D possibly TRBD1 on 6 matching bases. The V and J ends lost 4 bases and 3 bases respectively, with 18 bases between them. Germline CDR1 is MDHEN and CDR2 is SYDVKM. This CDR3 is built from 16 residues. The CDR3 bases are TGTGCCAGCAGTTCCCCGTACAGGGCGTGGGACTATGGCTACACCTTC. Translation gives CASSSPYRAWDYGYTF.

This clone was counted ten times or more. The chain combines TRBV30 with TRBJ1-4; unclear D gene. CDR3 length: 14 amino acids. In germline, CDR1 is GTSNPN, CDR2 SVGIG (reference sequence). Trimming stripped 1 base from V and 6 bases from J, with 12 bases between. The CDR3 DNA sequence: TGTGCCTGGAGTGGACTCCTGTCTGATGAAAAACTGTTTTTT. Encoded protein: CAWSGLLSDEKLFF.

Only a few counts were recorded for this clone. This chain connects TRBV7-9 to TRBJ2-1; D remains ambiguous. The CDR3 spans 16 residues. In germline, CDR1 is SEHNR, CDR2 FQNEAQ (reference sequence). Trimming shortened V by 2 bases and J by 4 bases, and 15 bases separated the two germline ends. In nucleotides, the CDR3 is TGTGCCAGCAGCTTAAATGGCAGGTGGTCGTACAATGAGCAGTTCTTC. It translates to CASSLNGRWSYNEQFF.

This clone was seen more than once but under ten times. The chain employs TRBV30 and TRBJ2-2; TRBD1 matches at 9 bases. The germline V gene has CDR1 GTSNPN and CDR2 SVGIG (reference sequence). The trim removed 5 bases at V and 8 bases at J, leaving 6 bases unmatched. The CDR3 runs 13 residues. In DNA form, the CDR3 reads TGTGCCTGGGGGACAGGGCGTTTAGGGGAGCTGTTTTTT. Translation: CAWGTGRLGELFF.

The chain recombines TRBV6-5 with TRBJ1-2; unclear D gene. Trimming removed 5 bases at V and 8 bases at J, with 18 bases between. The CDR3 totals 14 residues. Germline V gives CDR1 MNHEY, CDR2 SVGAGI. The CDR3 loop is CASSNDRSSFGYTF. CDR3 nucleotide sequence: TGTGCCAGCAGTAACGACCGGTCCTCCTTCGGCTACACCTTC.

This clone has only a few counts. This chain uses TRBV6-1 with TRBJ1-2; no clear D. Trimming removed 1 base at V and 4 bases at J, with 10 bases between. The germline gives CDR1 MNHNS, CDR2 SASEGT. This CDR3 region has 14 residues. The CDR3 nucleotides are TGTGCCAGCAGTGAAGGAGAGGGTGGCTATGGCTACACCTTC. Translating it yields CASSEGEGGYGYTF.

The V gene is TRBV6-2 or TRBV6-3, the J gene TRBJ2-1; D unclear. Trimming removed 4 bases from V and 8 bases from J, with 15 bases in between. Germline CDR1 and CDR2: MNHEY and SVGEGT. The CDR3 has 14 residues. CDR3 region: CASSFEDVLHEQFF. The CDR3 DNA reads as TGTGCCAGCAGTTTTGAGGATGTATTGCATGAGCAGTTCTTC.